This T cell receptor beta chain was sequenced during a study of cytomegalovirus exposure and HLA in healthy donors. Separate from the 666-subject first cohort was the approximately 130-subject validation cohort, to which the donors belonged. Assay: immunoSEQ multiplex PCR; the TCRdb copy retains only in-frame clones and omits some. The repertoire consists of 90,000 to 130,000 clones, with nearly 97% occurring once and the leading ten covering 0.67%. This clone was seen just once. The sample comprised PBMCs. The receptor was derived from a woman under 30 in good health and CMV-seronegative.

The CDR3 sequence: CASSQFMNTEAFF. CDR3 sequence (DNA): TGTGCCAGCAGCCAATTCATGAACACTGAAGCTTTCTTT. The J gene is TRBJ1-1, the V gene TRBV14; unclear D gene. V was clipped by 2 bases and J by 0 bases, with 4 bases between them. Looked up from germline, CDR1 is SGHDN and CDR2 is FVKESK. The length of the CDR3 is 13 residues.